The next 15 T cell receptor beta chains were all read from a single sample in a study of control samples from healthy donors and cancer patients. Profiling relied on immunoSEQ multiplex PCR, and the TCRdb table lists in-frame clones only, not all of them. The repertoire holds around 70,000 clones, with 89% as singletons. Sequenced input: PBMCs. Receptor source: a woman aged 45-59 years with colorectal cancer.

V and J are TRBV2 and TRBJ2-5, with D possibly TRBD2 on 7 matching bases. This CDR3 has 11 amino acids. CDR1 and CDR2 (germline): SNHLY, FYNNEI. The V and J ends lost 8 bases and 7 bases respectively, with 11 bases between them. The CDR3 DNA is TGTGCCAGCGGGGGGGCCGGGACCCAGTACTTC. Translating gives CASGGAGTQYF.

V is TRBV6-5 and J is TRBJ1-1, with a tentative D call TRBD1 (5 bases). The CDR3 consists of 15 residues. Germline CDR1 reads MNHEY; CDR2 reads SVGAGI. Trimming took 2 bases from V and 1 from J, leaving 11 bases between them. CDR3 sequence (DNA): TGTGCCAGCAGTTACGAGCCCAGGGCGAACACTGAAGCTTTCTTT. Residues: CASSYEPRANTEAFF.

The V gene is TRBV28, the J gene TRBJ1-1; D call uncertain. V lost 10 bases to trimming and J lost 0 bases, with 12 bases between them. This CDR3 region has 13 residues. CDR1 MDHEN and CDR2 SYDVKM come from the germline V gene. The CDR3 nucleotides read TGTGCCACACTACTAACAGTGAACACTGAAGCTTTCTTT. Translation: CATLLTVNTEAFF.

The chain has TRBV11-3 and TRBJ2-1, with D unresolved. Trimming took off 1 base at V and 6 bases at J, with 7 bases between the two ends. CDR1 and CDR2 from the germline V gene are SGHNT and YENEEA. The CDR3 is 13 residues long. The CDR3 DNA is TGTGCCAGCAGCTTAGTCAGGTCCAATGAGCAGTTCTTC. The encoded protein is CASSLVRSNEQFF.

V and J are TRBV10-3 and TRBJ2-2; the match to TRBD2 covers 14 bases. V shed 2 bases, J shed 8 bases, and the junction held 7 bases outside the gene matches. CDR1 and CDR2 from the germline V gene are ENHRY and SYGVKD. The CDR3 is 17 residues long. CDR3 amino acids: CAISEALTSGGAGELFF. The CDR3 DNA sequence: TGTGCCATCAGTGAGGCGTTGACTAGCGGGGGGGCTGGGGAGCTGTTTTTT.

This clone was counted a single time. The V and J genes are TRBV5-5 and TRBJ1-2; TRBD1 matches at 8 bases. Per germline, CDR1 SGHKS and CDR2 YYEKEE (reference sequence). CDR3 length: 15 amino acids. V lost 4 bases and J lost 3; bases outside the gene matches: 8. The CDR3 DNA reads as TGTGCCAGCAGCCTCAAGGGACAGGATTACTATGGCTACACCTTC. Translation gives CASSLKGQDYYGYTF.

The V and J genes are TRBV19 and TRBJ1-3; the D is unclear. This CDR3 spans 16 amino acids. Looked up from germline, CDR1 is LNHDA and CDR2 is SQIVND (reference sequence). Trimming stripped 2 bases from V and 0 bases from J, with 11 bases between. The CDR3 loop is CASSISARVSGNTIYF. DNA for the CDR3: TGTGCCAGTAGTATATCTGCCAGAGTCTCTGGAAACACCATATATTTT.

V and J are TRBV29-1 and TRBJ2-1, with 7 bases lining up with TRBD2. Germline loops: CDR1 SQVTM, CDR2 ANQGSEA. V was pared by 5 bases and J by 7 bases, with 11 bases of the junction left unmatched. The CDR3 covers 14 residues. CDR3 nucleotides: TGCAGCGTTCTGGCTGGCGGGGGTGGGAATGAGCAGTTCTTC. This gives the protein CSVLAGGGGNEQFF.

This chain links TRBV9 with TRBJ2-3; possible D gene TRBD1, 6 bases. Trimming shortened V by 3 bases and J by 4 bases, and 12 bases separated the two germline ends. Germline V gives CDR1 SGDLS, CDR2 YYNGEE. The CDR3 is 14 amino acids. CDR3: CASSGDMRADTQYF. The CDR3 DNA is TGTGCCAGCAGCGGGGACATGCGAGCAGATACGCAGTATTTT.

This sequence joins TRBV18 and TRBJ1-6; a weak D match, TRBD1 (5 bases). This CDR3 comprises 15 residues. The V end lost 2 bases, the J end lost 5 bases, and 10 bases lay between the germline ends. CDR1 is KGHSH, CDR2 LQKENI, per germline. CDR3 residues: CASSPTGLNNSPLHF. CDR3 DNA: TGTGCCAGCTCACCAACGGGACTTAATAATTCACCCCTCCACTTT.

The DNA of the CDR3 is TGCGCCAGCAGCCTTAGTGGGACAGGGGGCACTGAAGCTTTCTTT. Its protein is CASSLSGTGGTEAFF. The chain carries TRBV5-1 and TRBJ1-1; 11 nucleotides agree with TRBD1. Unmatched junction bases numbered 6, after V lost 4 bases and J lost 4 bases. The CDR3 totals 15 residues. Germline CDR1 SGHRS, CDR2 YFSETQ.

The rearrangement uses TRBV27 and TRBJ2-7; D not certain. The CDR3 sequence is 13 residues long. Germline V gives CDR1 MNHEY, CDR2 SMNVEV (reference sequence). The V and J ends lost 4 bases and 4 bases respectively, with 11 bases between them. This CDR3 is CASSSAQPYEQYV. The CDR3 nucleotides read TGTGCCAGCAGTTCTGCCCAACCTTACGAGCAGTACGTC.

The chain combines TRBV6-2 or TRBV6-3 with TRBJ2-5; 11 nucleotides match TRBD2. V lost 4 bases to trimming and J lost 9 bases; unmatched junction nucleotides: 10. This CDR3 comprises 15 residues. Germline loops: CDR1 MNHEY, CDR2 SVGEGT. The CDR3 DNA reads as TGTGCCAGCAGTTCTAGCGGGGGGAATCACCCGGCCCAGTACTTC. This encodes CASSSSGGNHPAQYF.

This clone has only one observation. The chain carries TRBV2 and TRBJ2-3; no clear D gene. The CDR3 has 15 residues. The V end was cut by 3 bases, the J end by 3 bases, with 13 bases between. From germline, CDR1 is SNHLY and CDR2 FYNNEI. CDR3 region: CASSESRSLTDTQYF. For the CDR3, the DNA is TGTGCCAGCAGTGAGAGTAGGTCCCTTACAGATACGCAGTATTTT.

The V and J genes are TRBV18 and TRBJ2-2; TRBD1 matches at 8 bases. Germline CDR1 is KGHSH and CDR2 is LQKENI. With 2 bases clipped from V and 0 bases from J, the junction kept 2 bases outside the gene matches. The CDR3 is made up of 16 amino acids. CDR3 DNA: TGTGCCAGCTCACCAACGGGACAGGCGAACACCGGGGAGCTGTTTTTT. Amino acid sequence: CASSPTGQANTGELFF.